The 3 T cell receptor beta chains below come from one sample, sequenced in a study of tumor and adjacent non-tumor tissue in lung cancer. TCRbeta libraries were built with three rounds of nested PCR, modified from ARM-PCR. One entry per CDR3 protein, called by TCRdb with MiXCR from the multiplex PCR reads. The sample has 100,000 to 150,000 distinct CDR3 sequences, 66% seen once. The template was RNA from unsorted bulk tissue. The sequenced material came from lung tumor tissue. The receptors were sampled from a man under 40 with non-small cell lung cancer.

Points on this clonotype: Without the conserved terminal phenylalanine or tryptophan, this CDR3 likely stems from a read error. The rearrangement links TRBV5-5 to TRBJ2-3; D perhaps matches TRBD1 (6 bases). The germline V gene has CDR1 SGHKS and CDR2 YYEKEE (reference sequence). This CDR3 comprises 15 residues. DNA for the CDR3: TGTTCCAGCAGCACCCCGGACAGTTCCACAGATACGCAGTATTTG. Its protein product is CSSSTPDSSTDTQYL.

This chain uses TRBV28 with TRBJ1-1, with unresolved D. V was pared by 1 base and J by 5 bases, with 14 bases between. The germline V gene encodes CDR1 MDHEN and CDR2 SYDVKM. CDR3 length: 15 residues. The CDR3 nucleotides are TGTGCCAGCAGTTTATTGGAGGGAGAGAGGACTGAAGCTTTCTTT. It yields the protein CASSLLEGERTEAFF.

This clonotype has ten or more counts. The CDR3 region is CSVEDRSQGGEGYTF. The DNA for the CDR3 is TGCAGCGTTGAAGATCGGTCCCAGGGCGGTGAAGGCTACACCTTC. V and J are TRBV29-1 and TRBJ1-2; possibly TRBD1 for D (5 bases). The V end lost 0 bases, the J end lost 8 bases, and 19 bases lay between the germline ends. CDR3 length: 15 amino acids. Germline assignment: CDR1 SQVTM and CDR2 ANQGSEA.